The entry that follows covers one TCR beta chain sequence. The V and J ends lost 1 base and 4 bases respectively, with 10 bases between them. CDR3 size: 14 residues. Germline loops: CDR1 KGHSH, CDR2 LQKENI. The data were obtained in a study of blood T cell repertoires in COVID-19. In the study overall: In each case, the material was cDNA or gDNA derived from T cells, B-cell-depleted T cells, or PBMCs.

Recovery among Cohort 3 donors was established by two negative PCRs, clearance, or symptom resolution. Only in-frame clones appear in the TCRdb table, and some are missing; sequencing was by immunoSEQ multiplex PCR. Among hundreds of thousands of clones listed, roughly nine tenths were seen once. V is TRBV18 and J is TRBJ2-5; D unclear. Sequenced sample: PBMCs or T cells enriched from blood (not recorded which). The TCR was taken from a woman aged 25 to 39 who had recovered from COVID-19. Written as DNA, the CDR3 is TGTGCCAGCTCACCACTCCACAGTCCAGAGACCCAGTACTTC. Its protein product is CASSPLHSPETQYF.